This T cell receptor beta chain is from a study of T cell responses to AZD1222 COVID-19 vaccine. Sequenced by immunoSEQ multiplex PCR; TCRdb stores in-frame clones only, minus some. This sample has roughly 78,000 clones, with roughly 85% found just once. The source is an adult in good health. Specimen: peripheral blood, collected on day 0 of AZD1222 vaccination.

The CDR3 DNA is TGTGCCAGTAGTAAGGGGCCTCAGGAGACCCAGTACTTC. Translating gives CASSKGPQETQYF. The J gene is TRBJ2-5, the V gene TRBV19; D might be TRBD1 (5 bases). V lost 4 bases to trimming and J lost 5 bases, with 11 bases between them. The CDR3 loop spans 13 amino acids. In germline, CDR1 is LNHDA, CDR2 SQIVND (reference sequence).